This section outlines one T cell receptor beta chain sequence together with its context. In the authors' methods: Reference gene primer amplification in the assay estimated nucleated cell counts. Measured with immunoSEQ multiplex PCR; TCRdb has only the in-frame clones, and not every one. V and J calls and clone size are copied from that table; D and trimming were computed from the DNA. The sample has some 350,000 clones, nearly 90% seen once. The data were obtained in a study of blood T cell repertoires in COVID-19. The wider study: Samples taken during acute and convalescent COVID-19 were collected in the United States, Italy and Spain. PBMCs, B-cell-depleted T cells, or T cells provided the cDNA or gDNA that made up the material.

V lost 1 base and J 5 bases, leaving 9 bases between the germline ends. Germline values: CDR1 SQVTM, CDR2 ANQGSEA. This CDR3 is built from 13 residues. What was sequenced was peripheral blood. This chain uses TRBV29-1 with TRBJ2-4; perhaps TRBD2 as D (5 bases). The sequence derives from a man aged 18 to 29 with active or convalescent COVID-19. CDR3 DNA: TGCAGCGTTGAAGGAGGGAACCAAAACATTCAGTACTTC. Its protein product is CSVEGGNQNIQYF.